This record looks at one TCR beta chain sequence and its context. These data originate in a study of blood T cells in healthy people across ages. Study information: Per two T cells, about one barcoded beta molecule was captured through template switching.

V lost 0 bases and J lost 9, with 21 bases in between. CDR1 DFQATT and CDR2 SNEGSKA come from the germline V gene (reference sequence). This CDR3 is 16 amino acids long. Alongside a J-beta primer mix, a sample-barcoded 5' primer served in a second PCR lasting about 7 to 11 cycles. TCRdb reprocessed the 5' RACE reads via MiXCR and lists one record per CDR3 protein. The table lists about 970,000 distinct CDR3 sequences, just over 50% of them singletons, with about a fifth in the top ten. The V gene is TRBV20-1, the J gene TRBJ2-1; D is perhaps TRBD2 (6 bases). The sample taken for sequencing was blood. This receptor was identified in a woman aged 55-70 years in good health. The CDR3 DNA reads as TGCAGTGCTAGAGATTTGTCGGGCCCGTTTAGCGGTGAGCAGTTCTTC. This translates into CSARDLSGPFSGEQFF.